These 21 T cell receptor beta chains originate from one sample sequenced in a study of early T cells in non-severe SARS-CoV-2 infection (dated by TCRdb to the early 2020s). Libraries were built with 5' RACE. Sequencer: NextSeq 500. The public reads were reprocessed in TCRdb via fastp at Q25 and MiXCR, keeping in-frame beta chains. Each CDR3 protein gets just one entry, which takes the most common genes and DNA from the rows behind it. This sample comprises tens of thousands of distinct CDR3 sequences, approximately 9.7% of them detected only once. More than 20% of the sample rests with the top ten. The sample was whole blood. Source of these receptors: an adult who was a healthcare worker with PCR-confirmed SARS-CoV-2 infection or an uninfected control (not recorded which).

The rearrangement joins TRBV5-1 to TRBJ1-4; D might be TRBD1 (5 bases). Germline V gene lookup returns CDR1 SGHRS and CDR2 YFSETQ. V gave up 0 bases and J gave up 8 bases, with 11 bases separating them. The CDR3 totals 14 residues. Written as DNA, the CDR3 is TGCGCCAGCAGCTTGGTGGCAGGGAAGGAAAAACTGTTTTTT. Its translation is CASSLVAGKEKLFF. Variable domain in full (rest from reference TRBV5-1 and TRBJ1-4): KAGVTQTPRYLIKTRGQQVTLSCSPISGHRSVSWYQQTPGQGLQFLFEYFSETQRNKGNFPGRFSGRQFSNSRSEMNVSTLELGDSALYLCASSLVAGKEKLFFGSGTQLSVL.

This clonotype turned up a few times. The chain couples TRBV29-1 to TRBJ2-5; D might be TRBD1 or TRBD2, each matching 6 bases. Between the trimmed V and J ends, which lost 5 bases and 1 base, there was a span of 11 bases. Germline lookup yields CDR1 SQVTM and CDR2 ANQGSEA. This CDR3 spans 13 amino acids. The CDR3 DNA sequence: TGCAGCGTTCGGGGGCATATCCAAGAGACCCAGTACTTC. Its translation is CSVRGHIQETQYF.

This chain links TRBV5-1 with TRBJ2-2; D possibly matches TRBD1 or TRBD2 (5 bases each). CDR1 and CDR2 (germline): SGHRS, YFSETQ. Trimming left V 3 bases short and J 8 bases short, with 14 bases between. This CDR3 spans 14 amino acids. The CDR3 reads CASSSTQGAGELFF. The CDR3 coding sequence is TGCGCCAGCAGCTCAACTCAGGGAGCTGGGGAGCTGTTTTTT.

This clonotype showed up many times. The CDR3 is CASSSRDRGTYEQYF. CDR3 sequence (DNA): TGTGCCAGCAGCTCCCGGGACAGGGGTACCTACGAGCAGTACTTC. The chain combines TRBV3-1 with TRBJ2-7, with 10 bases identical to TRBD1. This CDR3 has 15 amino acids. Trimming at V came to 5 bases and at J to 2 bases, leaving 6 bases not matched to a gene. The V gene's germline CDR1 is LGHDT and CDR2 YNNKEL (reference sequence).

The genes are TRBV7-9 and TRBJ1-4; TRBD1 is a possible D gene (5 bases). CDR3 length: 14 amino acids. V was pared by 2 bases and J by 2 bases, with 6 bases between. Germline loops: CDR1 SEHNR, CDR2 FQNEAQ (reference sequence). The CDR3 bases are TGTGCCAGCAGCTTACAGGGTACTAATGAAAAACTGTTTTTT. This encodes CASSLQGTNEKLFF.

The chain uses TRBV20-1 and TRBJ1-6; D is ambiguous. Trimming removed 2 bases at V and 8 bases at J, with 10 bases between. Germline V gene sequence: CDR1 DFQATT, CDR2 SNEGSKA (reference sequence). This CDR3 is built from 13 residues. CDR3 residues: CSARFGRDSPLHF. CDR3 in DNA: TGCAGTGCTAGATTTGGGCGGGATTCACCCCTCCACTTT.

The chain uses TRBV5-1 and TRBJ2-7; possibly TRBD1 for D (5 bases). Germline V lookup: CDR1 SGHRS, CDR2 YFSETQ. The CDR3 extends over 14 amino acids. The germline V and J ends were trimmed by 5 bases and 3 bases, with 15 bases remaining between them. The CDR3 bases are TGCGCCAGCAGTTCCGTCGACAGTTACTACGAGCAGTACTTC. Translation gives CASSSVDSYYEQYF.

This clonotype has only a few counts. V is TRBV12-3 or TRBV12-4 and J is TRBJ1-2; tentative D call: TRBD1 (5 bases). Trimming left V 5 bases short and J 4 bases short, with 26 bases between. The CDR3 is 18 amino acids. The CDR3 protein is CASSGRISAGPRSYGYTF. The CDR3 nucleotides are TGTGCCAGCAGTGGACGTATAAGCGCGGGACCGCGTTCCTATGGCTACACCTTC.

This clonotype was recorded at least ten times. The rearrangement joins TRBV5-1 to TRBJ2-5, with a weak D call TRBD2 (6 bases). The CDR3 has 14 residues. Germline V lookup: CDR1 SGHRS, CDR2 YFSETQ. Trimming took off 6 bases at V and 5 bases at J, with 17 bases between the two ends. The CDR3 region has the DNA TGCGCCAGCAATCAGGGAGGTTCGCTTGAGACCCAGTACTTC. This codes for CASNQGGSLETQYF.

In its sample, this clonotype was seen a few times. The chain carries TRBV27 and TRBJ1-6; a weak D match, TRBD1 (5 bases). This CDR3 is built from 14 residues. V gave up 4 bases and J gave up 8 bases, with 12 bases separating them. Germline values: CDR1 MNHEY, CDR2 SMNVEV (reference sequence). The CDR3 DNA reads TGTGCCAGCAGTTCCGGGTCAGGGCATTCACCCCTCCACTTT. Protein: CASSSGSGHSPLHF.

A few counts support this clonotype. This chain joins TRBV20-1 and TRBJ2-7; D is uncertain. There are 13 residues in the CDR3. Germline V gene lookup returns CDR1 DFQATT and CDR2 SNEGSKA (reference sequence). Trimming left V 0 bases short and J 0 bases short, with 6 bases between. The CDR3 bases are TGCAGTGCTAGAGACTGGAGCTCCTACGAGCAGTACTTC. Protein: CSARDWSSYEQYF.

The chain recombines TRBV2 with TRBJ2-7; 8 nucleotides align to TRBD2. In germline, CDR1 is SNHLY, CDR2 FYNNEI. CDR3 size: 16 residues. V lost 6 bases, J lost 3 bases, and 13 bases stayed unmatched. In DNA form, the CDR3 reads TGTGCCAGCAGCCGAGCGGGGGCAGACGACTTCTACGAGCAGTACTTC. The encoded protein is CASSRAGADDFYEQYF.

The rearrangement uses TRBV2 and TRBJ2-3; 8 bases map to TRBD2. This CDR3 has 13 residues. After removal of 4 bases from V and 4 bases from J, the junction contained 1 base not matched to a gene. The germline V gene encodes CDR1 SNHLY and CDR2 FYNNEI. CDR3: CASSAGGSDTQYF. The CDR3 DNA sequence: TGTGCCAGCAGTGCGGGGGGGTCAGATACGCAGTATTTT. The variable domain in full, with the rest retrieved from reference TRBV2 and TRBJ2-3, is EPEVTQTPSHQVTQMGQEVILRCVPISNHLYFYWYRQILGQKVEFLVSFYNNEISEKSEIFDDQFSVERPDGSNFTLKIRSTKLEDSAMYFCASSAGGSDTQYFGPGTRLTVL.

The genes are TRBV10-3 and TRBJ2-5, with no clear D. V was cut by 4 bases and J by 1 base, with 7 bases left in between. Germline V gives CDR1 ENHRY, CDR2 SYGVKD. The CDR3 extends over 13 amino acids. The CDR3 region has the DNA TGTGCCATCAGTGCTCCAGGCCAAGAGACCCAGTACTTC. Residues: CAISAPGQETQYF.

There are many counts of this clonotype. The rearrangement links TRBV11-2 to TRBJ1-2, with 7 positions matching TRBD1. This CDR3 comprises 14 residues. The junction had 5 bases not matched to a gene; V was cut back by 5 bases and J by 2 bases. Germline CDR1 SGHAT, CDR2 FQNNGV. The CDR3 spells CASSKQGENYGYTF. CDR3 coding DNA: TGTGCCAGCAGCAAGCAGGGGGAGAACTATGGCTACACCTTC.

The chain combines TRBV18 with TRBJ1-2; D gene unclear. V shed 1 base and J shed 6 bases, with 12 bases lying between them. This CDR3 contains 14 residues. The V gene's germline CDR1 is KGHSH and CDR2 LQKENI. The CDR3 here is CASSPRGGDHGYTF. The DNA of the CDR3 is TGTGCCAGCTCACCACGCGGCGGGGATCATGGCTACACCTTC.

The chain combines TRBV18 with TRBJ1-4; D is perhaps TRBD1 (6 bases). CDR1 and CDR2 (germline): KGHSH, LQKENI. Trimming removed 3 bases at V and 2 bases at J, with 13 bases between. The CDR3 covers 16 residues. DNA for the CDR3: TGTGCCAGCTCACCCATCCCAGGGGCGACTAATGAAAAACTGTTTTTT. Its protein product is CASSPIPGATNEKLFF.

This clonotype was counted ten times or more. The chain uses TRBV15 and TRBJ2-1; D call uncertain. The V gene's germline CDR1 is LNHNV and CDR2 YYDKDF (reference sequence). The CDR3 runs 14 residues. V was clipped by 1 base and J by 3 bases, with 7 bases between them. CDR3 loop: CATSRGRFYNEQFF. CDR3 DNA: TGTGCCACCAGCAGAGGAAGATTCTACAATGAGCAGTTCTTC.

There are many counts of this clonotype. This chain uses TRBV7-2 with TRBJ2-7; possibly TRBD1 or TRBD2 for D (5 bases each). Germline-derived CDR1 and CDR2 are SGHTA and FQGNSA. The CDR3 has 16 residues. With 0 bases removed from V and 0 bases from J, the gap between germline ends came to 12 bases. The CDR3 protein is CASSLALLGPSYEQYF. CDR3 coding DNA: TGTGCCAGCAGCTTAGCCCTTTTGGGACCCTCCTACGAGCAGTACTTC.

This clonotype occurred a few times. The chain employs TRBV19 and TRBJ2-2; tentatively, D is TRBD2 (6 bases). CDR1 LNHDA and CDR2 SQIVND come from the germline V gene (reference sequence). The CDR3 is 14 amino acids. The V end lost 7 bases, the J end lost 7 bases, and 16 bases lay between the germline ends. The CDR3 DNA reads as TGTGCCAGTACTCGGGGGTCGTTCGTCGGGGAGCTGTTTTTT. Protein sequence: CASTRGSFVGELFF.

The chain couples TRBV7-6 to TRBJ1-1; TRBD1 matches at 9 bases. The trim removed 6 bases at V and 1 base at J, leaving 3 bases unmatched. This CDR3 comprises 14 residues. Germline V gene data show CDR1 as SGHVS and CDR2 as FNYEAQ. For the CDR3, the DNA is TGTGCCAGCAGGAACAGGGGGCCGAACACTGAAGCTTTCTTT. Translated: CASRNRGPNTEAFF.